Listed here are 20 T cell receptor beta chains from one sample, sequenced in a study of blood T cells in healthy people across ages. A sample-barcoded 5' primer and a J-beta primer mix were used in a second PCR of roughly 7 to 11 cycles. TCRdb used MiXCR to reprocess the 5' RACE reads, holding one entry per CDR3 protein. This table has around 2 million distinct CDR3 sequences, 30% to 40% appearing once. The sequencing sample was made of blood. The receptors were sampled from a human donor in good health.

V gene TRBV7-2 combines with J gene TRBJ2-5; TRBD2 agrees at 11 bases. The CDR3 sequence is 20 residues long. The germline V gene encodes CDR1 SGHTA and CDR2 FQGNSA. Trimming took 4 bases from V and 2 from J; bases not matched to a gene: 18. The chain's CDR3 is CASSWGILLAGGSIQETQYF. In nucleotides, the CDR3 is TGTGCCAGCAGCTGGGGGATCCTTCTAGCGGGGGGCTCGATTCAAGAGACCCAGTACTTC. Together with reference TRBV7-2 and TRBJ2-5, the CDR3 gives the full variable domain: GAGVSQSPSNKVTEKGKDVELRCDPISGHTALYWYRQSLGQGLEFLIYFQGNSAPDKSGLPSDRFSAERTGGSVSTLTIQRTQQEDSAVYLCASSWGILLAGGSIQETQYFGPGTRLLVL.

This clonotype was observed once. V gene TRBV12-3 or TRBV12-4 combines with J gene TRBJ2-1; a possible D gene is TRBD1 (6 bases). The CDR3 is 15 residues long. Trimming shortened V by 6 bases and J by 2 bases, and 14 bases separated the two germline ends. DNA for the CDR3: TGTGCCAGCAGCCCAGCAGGGGAAACCTACAATGAGCAGTTCTTC. It codes for CASSPAGETYNEQFF.

Many counts were recorded for this clonotype. The chain carries TRBV20-1 and TRBJ2-6; D is unclear. There are 15 residues in the CDR3. Germline assignment: CDR1 DFQATT and CDR2 SNEGSKA (reference sequence). V was pared by 5 bases and J by 1 base, with 12 bases between. In nucleotides, the CDR3 is TGCAGTGCTCAATACGACAATTCTGGGGCCAACGTCCTGACTTTC. Residues: CSAQYDNSGANVLTF.

The rearrangement links TRBV4-3 to TRBJ2-1; D uncertain. The CDR3 runs to 15 residues. The V end lost 0 bases, the J end lost 4 bases, and 10 bases lay between the germline ends. In germline, CDR1 is LGHNA, CDR2 YSLEER. The CDR3 DNA follows: TGCGCCAGCAGCCAAGAGTACCGAAGTTACAATGAGCAGTTCTTC. This encodes CASSQEYRSYNEQFF.

This clonotype has only a few counts. The V and J genes are TRBV20-1 and TRBJ1-2; D gene uncertain. Germline-derived CDR1 and CDR2 are DFQATT and SNEGSKA (reference sequence). Trimming stripped 5 bases from V and 1 base from J, with 8 bases between. The CDR3 loop spans 12 amino acids. The DNA of the CDR3 is TGCAGTGCTTCCCAGGTTAACTATGGCTACACCTTC. It specifies CSASQVNYGYTF.

The chain carries TRBV28 and TRBJ2-1; D might be TRBD1 (6 bases). CDR3 length equals 15 residues. The V gene's germline CDR1 is MDHEN and CDR2 SYDVKM. The V end was cut by 6 bases, the J end by 4 bases, with 16 bases between. The CDR3 coding sequence is TGTGCCAGCAGAATAGGGCAGGGGATTTACAATGAGCAGTTCTTC. This translates into CASRIGQGIYNEQFF.

This chain uses TRBV28 with TRBJ1-4, with D unresolved. Per the germline V gene, CDR1 is MDHEN and CDR2 is SYDVKM. The CDR3 spans 15 residues. The CDR3 spells CATSIGGTTNEKLFF. The CDR3 DNA sequence: TGTGCTACCTCAATCGGCGGCACAACTAATGAAAAACTGTTTTTT.

The chain has TRBV6-1 and TRBJ2-5; D call uncertain. The germline V and J ends were trimmed by 10 bases and 1 base, with 13 bases remaining between them. Germline V CDR1 and CDR2: MNHNS, SASEGT. CDR3 length: 13 residues. CDR3 DNA: TGTGCCACCGAGTCCGAGGCCCAAGAGACCCAGTACTTC. Translated: CATESEAQETQYF.

The rearrangement joins TRBV7-9 to TRBJ2-3, with D unresolved. Germline CDR1 and CDR2: SEHNR and FQNEAQ (reference sequence). The CDR3 totals 16 residues. Trimming took off 1 base at V and 0 bases at J, with 11 bases between the two ends. CDR3 residues: CASSLGAEGSTDTQYF. In DNA, the CDR3 is TGTGCCAGCAGCTTAGGCGCAGAAGGGAGCACAGATACGCAGTATTTT.

With respect to this clonotype: One end of the junction is discordant with germline, which a read error may explain. The chain combines TRBV7-3 with TRBJ2-3, with a possible D match to TRBD1 (6 bases). CDR1 SGHTA and CDR2 FQGTGA come from the germline V gene. The CDR3 is made up of 16 amino acids. This chain's CDR3 is CASSLSQGTRSDMQYF. CDR3 DNA: TGTGCCAGCAGCTTATCCCAGGGGACAAGGTCAGATATGCAGTATTTT.

A remark on this clonotype: A read error may account for a junction end that differs from germline. The chain recombines TRBV20-1 with TRBJ2-1, with 13 bases lining up with TRBD2. CDR3 length: 15 amino acids. The germline V gene encodes CDR1 DFQATT and CDR2 SNEGSKA (reference sequence). CDR3 sequence (DNA): TGCAGTGCTGTGGGACTAGCGGGAACCTACAATGAGCGGTTCTTC. It yields the protein CSAVGLAGTYNERFF.

V usage is TRBV5-1 and J usage is TRBJ2-1, with 14 bases that match TRBD2. The CDR3 is 17 amino acids. V was clipped by 2 bases and J by 2 bases; unmatched bases: 3. Germline V gives CDR1 SGHRS, CDR2 YFSETQ. Here the CDR3 DNA reads TGCGCCAGCAGCTTTGGACTAGCGGGGGGCGCCTACAATGAGCAGTTCTTC. As protein: CASSFGLAGGAYNEQFF.

The sample holds a few counts of this clonotype. This sequence joins TRBV9 and TRBJ2-3, with D possibly matching TRBD2 (6 bases). The CDR3 consists of 15 residues. Per germline, CDR1 SGDLS and CDR2 YYNGEE. The germline V and J ends were trimmed by 4 bases and 0 bases, with 12 bases remaining between them. CDR3 protein: CASSKTGASTDTQYF. CDR3 DNA sequence: TGTGCCAGCAGCAAGACGGGAGCTAGCACAGATACGCAGTATTTT.

Many counts were recorded for this clonotype. The V call is TRBV10-3, the J call TRBJ2-5; the D gene is possibly TRBD2 (5 bases). The CDR3 totals 11 residues. CDR1 is ENHRY, CDR2 SYGVKD, per germline. Between the trimmed V and J ends, which lost 7 bases and 4 bases, there was a span of 7 bases. CDR3 sequence reads: CAITAGETQYF. In DNA form, the CDR3 reads TGTGCCATCACCGCGGGAGAGACCCAGTACTTC.

V gene TRBV5-1 combines with J gene TRBJ2-1; D perhaps matches TRBD1 (6 bases). V lost 1 base, J lost 6 bases, and 14 bases lay in between. The CDR3 runs to 15 residues. The germline gives CDR1 SGHRS, CDR2 YFSETQ. In DNA, the CDR3 is TGCGCCAGCAGCTTGTCGGGACAACGGGGCAATGAGCAGTTCTTC. Residues: CASSLSGQRGNEQFF.

This sequence joins TRBV7-2 and TRBJ1-5; tentative D call: TRBD1 (6 bases). Germline V gene data show CDR1 as SGHTA and CDR2 as FQGNSA. There are 15 residues in the CDR3. V was clipped by 3 bases and J by 4 bases, with 13 bases between them. The CDR3 sequence: CASSFSSGANQPQHF. The DNA for the CDR3 is TGTGCCAGCAGCTTTAGCTCGGGGGCGAATCAGCCCCAGCATTTT.

Notes on this clonotype: One end of the junction fails to match germline, which may point to a read error. V gene TRBV3-1 combines with J gene TRBJ2-1; 9 nucleotides line up with TRBD2. This CDR3 spans 14 amino acids. Germline V gene lookup returns CDR1 LGHDT and CDR2 YNNKEL (reference sequence). CDR3 in amino acids: CASSNAGGYNEQFF. CDR3 DNA: TGTGCCAGCAGTAATGCGGGGGGGTACAACGAGCAGTTCTTC.

The table lists this clonotype with a count of one. CDR3 protein: CASSYPGQGPEAFF. Here the CDR3 DNA reads TGTGCCAGCAGTTACCCGGGACAGGGGCCTGAAGCTTTCTTT. The V gene is TRBV6-6, the J gene TRBJ1-1; 10 bases align to TRBD1. The V segment lost 2 bases and the J segment 6 bases; nucleotides outside the gene matches: 3. CDR1 MNHNY and CDR2 SVGAGI come from the germline V gene (reference sequence). This CDR3 comprises 14 residues.

V gene TRBV28 combines with J gene TRBJ2-7, with D possibly matching TRBD2 (6 bases). The V end was cut by 6 bases, the J end by 0 bases, with 18 bases between. The CDR3 has 16 residues. Germline V gene data show CDR1 as MDHEN and CDR2 as SYDVKM. The CDR3 DNA reads as TGTGCCAGCAGCATCGCCGGGACTCGGAGCTCCTACGAGCAGTACTTC. It is translated as CASSIAGTRSSYEQYF. The variable domain in full, completed from reference TRBV28 and TRBJ2-7, reads DVKVTQSSRYLVKRTGEKVFLECVQDMDHENMFWYRQDPGLGLRLIYFSYDVKMKEKGDIPEGYSVSREKKERFSLILESASTNQTSMYLCASSIAGTRSSYEQYFGPGTRLTVT.

V gene TRBV30 combines with J gene TRBJ2-1; 10 bases match TRBD1. After removal of 2 bases from V and 10 bases from J, the junction contained 5 bases not matched to a gene. In germline, CDR1 is GTSNPN, CDR2 SVGIG (reference sequence). The CDR3 consists of 13 residues. The CDR3: CAWSPGQGLEQFF. DNA for the CDR3: TGTGCCTGGAGTCCGGGACAGGGGTTGGAGCAGTTCTTC.